A single T cell receptor (beta chain) is shown here with its context. The antigen is unknown. The sample originates from a study of beta chain features in type 1 diabetes. The overall study: Summed over all samples, the examined sorted cells came to 90 million to 120 million.

General study findings and limits: Within each of all four CD4+ subsets, Type 1 diabetes patients had TCRB CDR3s that were moderately but significantly shorter.

Reverse transcription of all isolated RNA meant that expressed TCRB transcripts were sequenced. Generated by immunoSEQ multiplex PCR, the TCRdb table keeps only in-frame clones and is missing some. The table lists 500,000 to 800,000 clones, 12% of them singletons. The source material was naive CD4+ T cells from blood. The TCR originated in a young man with type 1 diabetes.

As DNA, the CDR3 is TGTGCCAGCACCTTCTCAGGGGTGCAGCCCCAGCATTTT. Translation gives CASTFSGVQPQHF. The chain carries TRBV2 and TRBJ1-5; possibly TRBD1 for D (6 bases). The germline CDR1 and CDR2 sequences are SNHLY and FYNNEI. Deletions cut 7 bases from V and 7 bases from J, with 14 bases between. The CDR3 runs 13 residues.